The next 10 T cell receptor beta chains were all read from a single sample in a study of vaccination effects on CD4 cells after COVID-19. Data came from immunoSEQ multiplex PCR; TCRdb stores just in-frame clones and leaves some out. The data hold roughly 50,000 clones, with about four fifths observed a single time. Their antigens are not known. After expansion with viral peptide pools in the ViraFEST assay, antigen-specific CD4+ T cells were sequenced. Upon completion of more than 9 days in culture, CD4+ T cells were isolated. Nucleocapsid antibodies were negative in the vaccine recipients, who had never had SARS-CoV-2 infection. The sample was CD4+ T cells from PBMCs cultured with HCoV-OC43 spike peptides, taken before COVID-19 vaccination. Documented subset: HCoV-OC43 spike overlapping peptide pool stimulation. All receptors derive from a human donor who received a COVID-19 vaccine.

This chain uses TRBV10-3 with TRBJ2-7, with D unclear. The CDR3 totals 15 residues. In germline, CDR1 is ENHRY, CDR2 SYGVKD. The V gene lost 3 bases and the J gene lost 2 bases, with 14 bases spanning the gap. CDR3 loop: CAISDPGSPTYEQYV. The CDR3 region has the DNA TGTGCCATCAGTGACCCCGGTAGCCCAACCTACGAGCAGTACGTC.

V gene TRBV19 combines with J gene TRBJ2-5; TRBD2 agrees at 8 bases. This CDR3 has 13 amino acids. Trimming cost V 5 bases and J 7 bases; bases outside gene matches: 6. CDR1 and CDR2 (germline): LNHDA, SQIVND (reference sequence). In DNA form, the CDR3 reads TGTGCCAGTAGTCGGACTAGCAAGGGGACCCAGTACTTC. Translated, it gives CASSRTSKGTQYF. The full variable domain, its missing parts supplied by reference TRBV19 and TRBJ2-5, is DGGITQSPKYLFRKEGQNVTLSCEQNLNHDAMYWYRQDPGQGLRLIYYSQIVNDFQKGDIAEGYSVSREKKESFPLTVTSAQKNPTAFYLCASSRTSKGTQYFGPGTRLLVL.

The chain has TRBV5-1 and TRBJ2-4; D possibly corresponds to TRBD1 (5 bases). This CDR3 comprises 16 residues. Trimming took off 3 bases at V and 0 bases at J, with 13 bases between the two ends. Germline V CDR1 and CDR2: SGHRS, YFSETQ. The DNA for the CDR3 is TGCGCCAGCAGCTCTCAAGGGGCCCTAGCCAAAAACATTCAGTACTTC. Amino acid sequence: CASSSQGALAKNIQYF.

The gene calls are TRBV5-1 and TRBJ1-1; TRBD1 matches at 8 bases. CDR3 size: 14 residues. The junction had 9 bases not matched to a gene; V was cut back by 0 bases and J by 11 bases. Germline CDR1 SGHRS, CDR2 YFSETQ. Written as DNA, the CDR3 is TGCGCCAGCAGCTTGGTATGGCAGGGGGCCGATGCTTTCTTT. This translates into CASSLVWQGADAFF.

This chain joins TRBV5-5 and TRBJ1-1, with a tentative D call TRBD1 (5 bases). The CDR3 is made up of 16 amino acids. Germline CDR1 reads SGHKS; CDR2 reads YYEKEE (reference sequence). With 0 bases removed from V and 1 base from J, the gap between germline ends came to 13 bases. The CDR3 loop reads CASSLAPGTTNTEAFF. The CDR3 region has the DNA TGTGCCAGCAGCTTGGCCCCCGGGACGACGAACACTGAAGCTTTCTTT.

The V gene is TRBV7-2, the J gene TRBJ1-1; D is unclear. Per germline, CDR1 SGHTA and CDR2 FQGNSA. The CDR3 has 13 amino acids. The V gene lost 3 bases and the J gene lost 1 base, with 6 bases spanning the gap. In nucleotides, the CDR3 is TGTGCCAGCAGCTTTGAGAGGAACACTGAAGCTTTCTTT. Its translation: CASSFERNTEAFF.

The chain carries TRBV6-5 and TRBJ1-3; no definite D call. The CDR3 spans 15 residues. Trimming left V 6 bases short and J 4 bases short, with 16 bases between. Germline V gives CDR1 MNHEY, CDR2 SVGAGI. This CDR3 reads CASRSGWGRGNTIYF. Here the CDR3 DNA reads TGTGCCAGCAGGTCCGGGTGGGGTCGCGGAAACACCATATATTTT.

This clone appeared once. This chain joins TRBV5-1 and TRBJ2-6; 7 nucleotides agree with TRBD1. From germline, CDR1 is SGHRS and CDR2 YFSETQ. Trimming at V came to 2 bases and at J to 2 bases, leaving 1 base not matched to a gene. The length of the CDR3 is 15 residues. The CDR3 loop is CASSFTGAGANVLTF. The CDR3 DNA is TGCGCCAGCAGCTTCACAGGGGCTGGGGCCAACGTCCTGACTTTC.

V gene TRBV6-1 combines with J gene TRBJ2-7; D is ambiguous. CDR1 and CDR2 (germline): MNHNS, SASEGT. Deletions cut 1 base from V and 1 base from J, with 8 bases between. The CDR3 totals 14 residues. The CDR3, as DNA: TGTGCCAGCAGTGAAGGTGGAGCATCCTACGAGCAGTACGTC. Translating gives CASSEGGASYEQYV.

The chain carries TRBV19 and TRBJ2-1; D remains unclear. The CDR3 sequence is 15 residues long. The germline V and J ends were trimmed by 3 bases and 4 bases, with 13 bases remaining between them. The V gene's germline CDR1 is LNHDA and CDR2 SQIVND (reference sequence). CDR3 coding DNA: TGTGCCAGTAGTATCCCGGGTTCGGCTTACAATGAGCAGTTCTTC. It yields the protein CASSIPGSAYNEQFF.